What follows describes a single T cell receptor (beta chain). The data were taken from a study of T cell changes during pregnancy in multiple sclerosis. This table comes from immunoSEQ multiplex PCR, and its TCRdb copy is limited to in-frame clones, with some not included. The sample lists tens of thousands of clones; roughly 92% were seen once. V lost 4 bases to trimming and J lost 0 bases, with 10 bases between them. Germline values: CDR1 SGHNT, CDR2 YYREEE (reference sequence). The CDR3 contains 15 residues. The chain combines TRBV5-4 with TRBJ2-2; D might be TRBD2 (5 bases). The sequence came from a female donor with multiple sclerosis, enrolled in a pregnancy study. Sequenced here: peripheral blood, sampled in the third trimester of pregnancy. CDR3 DNA: TGTGCCAGCAGCGCCCCCGGGACGAACACCGGGGAGCTGTTTTTT. Protein product: CASSAPGTNTGELFF.